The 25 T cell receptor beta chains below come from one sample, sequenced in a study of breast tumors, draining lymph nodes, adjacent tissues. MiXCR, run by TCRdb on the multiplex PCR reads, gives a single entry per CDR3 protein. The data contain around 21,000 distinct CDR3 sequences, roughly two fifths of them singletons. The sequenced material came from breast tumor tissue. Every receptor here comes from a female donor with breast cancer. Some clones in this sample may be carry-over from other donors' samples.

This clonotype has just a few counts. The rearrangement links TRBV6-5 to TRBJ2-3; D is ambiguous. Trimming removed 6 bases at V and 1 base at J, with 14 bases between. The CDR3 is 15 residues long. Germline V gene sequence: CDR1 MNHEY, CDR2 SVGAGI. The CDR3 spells CASSNWGKGTDTQYF. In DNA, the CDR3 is TGTGCCAGCAGCAATTGGGGAAAAGGCACAGATACGCAGTATTTT.

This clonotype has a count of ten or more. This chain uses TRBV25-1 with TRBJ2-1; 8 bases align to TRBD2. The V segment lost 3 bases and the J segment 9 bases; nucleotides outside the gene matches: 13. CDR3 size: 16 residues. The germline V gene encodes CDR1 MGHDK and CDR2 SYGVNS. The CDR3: CASSETGGRHAGEQFF. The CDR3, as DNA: TGTGCCAGCAGTGAGACCGGCGGGAGGCACGCGGGTGAGCAGTTCTTC.

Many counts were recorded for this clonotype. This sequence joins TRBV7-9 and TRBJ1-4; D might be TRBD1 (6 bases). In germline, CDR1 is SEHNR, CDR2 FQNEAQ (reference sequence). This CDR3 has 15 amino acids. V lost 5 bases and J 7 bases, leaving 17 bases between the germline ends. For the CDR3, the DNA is TGTGCCAGCAGCGACTGGGGGGCTTCGGTTGAAAAACTGTTTTTT. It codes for CASSDWGASVEKLFF.

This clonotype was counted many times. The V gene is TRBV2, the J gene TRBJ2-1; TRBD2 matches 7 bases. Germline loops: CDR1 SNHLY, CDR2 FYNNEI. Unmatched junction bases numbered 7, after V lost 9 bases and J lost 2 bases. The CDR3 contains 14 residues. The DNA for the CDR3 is TGTGCCAGTCTCGGCGGGGGTACCTACAATGAGCAGTTCTTC. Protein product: CASLGGGTYNEQFF. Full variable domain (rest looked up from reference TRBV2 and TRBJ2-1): EPEVTQTPSHQVTQMGQEVILRCVPISNHLYFYWYRQILGQKVEFLVSFYNNEISEKSEIFDDQFSVERPDGSNFTLKIRSTKLEDSAMYFCASLGGGTYNEQFFGPGTRLTVL.

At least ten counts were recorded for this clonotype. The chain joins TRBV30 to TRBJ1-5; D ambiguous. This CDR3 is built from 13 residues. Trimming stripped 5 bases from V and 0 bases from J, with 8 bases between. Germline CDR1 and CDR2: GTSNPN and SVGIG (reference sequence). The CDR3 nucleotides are TGTGCCTGGGGTTTGGGTAGCAATCAGCCCCAGCATTTT. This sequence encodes CAWGLGSNQPQHF.

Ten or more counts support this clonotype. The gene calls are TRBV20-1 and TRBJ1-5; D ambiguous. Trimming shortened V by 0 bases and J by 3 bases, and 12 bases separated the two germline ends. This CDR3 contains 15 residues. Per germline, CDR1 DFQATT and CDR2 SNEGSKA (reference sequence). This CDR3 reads CSARDPNDNNQPQHF. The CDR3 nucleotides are TGCAGTGCTAGAGACCCCAACGATAACAATCAGCCCCAGCATTTT.

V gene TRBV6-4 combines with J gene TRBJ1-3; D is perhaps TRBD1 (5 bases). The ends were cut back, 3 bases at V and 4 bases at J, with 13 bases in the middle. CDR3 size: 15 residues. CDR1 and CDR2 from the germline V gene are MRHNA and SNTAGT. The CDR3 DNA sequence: TGTGCCAGCAGTGAGGGACTGGATCTAGGAAACACCATATATTTT. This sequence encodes CASSEGLDLGNTIYF.

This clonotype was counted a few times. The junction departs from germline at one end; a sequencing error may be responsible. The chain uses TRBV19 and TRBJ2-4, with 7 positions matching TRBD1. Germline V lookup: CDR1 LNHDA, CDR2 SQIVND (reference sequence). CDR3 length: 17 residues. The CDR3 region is CASSPGTEGAAKNIQSF. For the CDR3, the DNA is TGTGCCAGTAGTCCAGGGACAGAGGGGGCGGCCAAAAACATTCAGTCCTTC.

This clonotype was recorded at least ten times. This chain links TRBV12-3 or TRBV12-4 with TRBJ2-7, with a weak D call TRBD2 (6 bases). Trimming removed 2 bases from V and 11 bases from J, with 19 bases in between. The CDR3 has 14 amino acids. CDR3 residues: CASSLRGGTSMEYF. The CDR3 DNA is TGTGCCAGCAGTTTACGGGGCGGGACCTCCATGGAGTACTTC.

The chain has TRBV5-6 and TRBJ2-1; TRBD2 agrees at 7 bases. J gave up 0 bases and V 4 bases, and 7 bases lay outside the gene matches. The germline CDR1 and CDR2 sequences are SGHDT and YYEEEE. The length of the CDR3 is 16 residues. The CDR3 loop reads CASSPTTSDSYNEQFF. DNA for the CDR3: TGTGCCAGCAGCCCTACAACTAGCGACTCCTACAATGAGCAGTTCTTC.

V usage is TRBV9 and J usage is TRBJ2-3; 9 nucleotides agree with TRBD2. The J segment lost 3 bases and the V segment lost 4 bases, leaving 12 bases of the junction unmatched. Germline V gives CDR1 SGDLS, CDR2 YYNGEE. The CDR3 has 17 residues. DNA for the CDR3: TGTGCCAGCAGCTCCAGACTAGCGGAGAGGAGTACAGATACGCAGTATTTT. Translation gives CASSSRLAERSTDTQYF.

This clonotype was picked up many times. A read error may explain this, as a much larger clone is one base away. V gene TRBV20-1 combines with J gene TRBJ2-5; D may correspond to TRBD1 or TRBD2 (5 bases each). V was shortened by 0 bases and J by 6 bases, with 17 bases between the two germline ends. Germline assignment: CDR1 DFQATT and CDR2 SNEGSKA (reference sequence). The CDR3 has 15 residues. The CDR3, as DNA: TGCAGTGCTAGAGATCGTGGGGGTAACCCGAAGACCCAGTACTTC. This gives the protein CSARDRGGNPKTQYF.

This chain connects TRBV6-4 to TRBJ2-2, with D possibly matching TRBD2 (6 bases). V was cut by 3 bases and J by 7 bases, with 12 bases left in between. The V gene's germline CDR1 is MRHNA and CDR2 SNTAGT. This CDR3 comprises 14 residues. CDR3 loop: CASSETGVGGELFF. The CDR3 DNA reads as TGTGCCAGCAGTGAGACGGGGGTAGGCGGGGAGCTGTTTTTT.

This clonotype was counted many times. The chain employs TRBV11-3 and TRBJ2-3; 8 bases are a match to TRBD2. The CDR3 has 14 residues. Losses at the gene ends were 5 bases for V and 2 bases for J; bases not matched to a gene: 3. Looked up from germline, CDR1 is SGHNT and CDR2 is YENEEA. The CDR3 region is CASSRGGNTDTQYF. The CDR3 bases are TGTGCCAGCAGCCGGGGGGGGAACACAGATACGCAGTATTTT.

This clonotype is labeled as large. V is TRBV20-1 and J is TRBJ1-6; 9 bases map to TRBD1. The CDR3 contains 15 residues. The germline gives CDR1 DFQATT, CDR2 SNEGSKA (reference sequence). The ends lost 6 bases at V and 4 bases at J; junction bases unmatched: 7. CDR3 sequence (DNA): TGCAGTGCCATGGACAGGGGATTTTATAATTCACCCCTCCACTTT. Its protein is CSAMDRGFYNSPLHF.

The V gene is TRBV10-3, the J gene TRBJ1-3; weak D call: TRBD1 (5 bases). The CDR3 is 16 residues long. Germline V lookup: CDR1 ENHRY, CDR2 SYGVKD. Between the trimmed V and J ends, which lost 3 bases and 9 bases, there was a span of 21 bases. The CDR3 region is CAISEGGDVVGGTIYF. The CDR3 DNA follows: TGTGCCATCAGTGAAGGCGGGGACGTCGTTGGTGGCACCATATATTTT.

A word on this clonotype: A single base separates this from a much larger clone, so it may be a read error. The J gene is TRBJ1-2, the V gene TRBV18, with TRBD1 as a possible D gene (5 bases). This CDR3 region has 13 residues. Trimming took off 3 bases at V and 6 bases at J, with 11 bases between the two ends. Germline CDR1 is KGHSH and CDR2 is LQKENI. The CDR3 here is CASSPQGTDGYTF. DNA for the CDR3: TGTGCCAGCTCACCCCAGGGTACGGATGGCTACACCTTC.

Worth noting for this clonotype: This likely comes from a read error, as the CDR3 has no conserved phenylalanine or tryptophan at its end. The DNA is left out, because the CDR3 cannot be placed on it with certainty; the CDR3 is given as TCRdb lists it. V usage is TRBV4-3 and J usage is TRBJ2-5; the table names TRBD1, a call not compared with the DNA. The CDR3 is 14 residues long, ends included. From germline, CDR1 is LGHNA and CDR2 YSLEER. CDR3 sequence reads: CASSQGISAGGANT.

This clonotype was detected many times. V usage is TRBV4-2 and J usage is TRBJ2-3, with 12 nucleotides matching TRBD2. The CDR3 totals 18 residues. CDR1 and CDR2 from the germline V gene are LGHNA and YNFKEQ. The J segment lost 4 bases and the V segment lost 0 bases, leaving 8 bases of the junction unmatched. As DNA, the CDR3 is TGTGCCAGCAGCCAAGAACTAGCGGGGGGCCCTTTGCCAGATACGCAGTATTTT. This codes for CASSQELAGGPLPDTQYF.

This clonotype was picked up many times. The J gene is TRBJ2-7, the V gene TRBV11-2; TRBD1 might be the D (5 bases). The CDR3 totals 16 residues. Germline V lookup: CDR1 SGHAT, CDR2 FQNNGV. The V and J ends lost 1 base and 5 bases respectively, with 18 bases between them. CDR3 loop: CASSLVGQATVHEQYF. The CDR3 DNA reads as TGTGCCAGCAGCTTAGTGGGGCAGGCCACGGTCCACGAGCAGTACTTC.

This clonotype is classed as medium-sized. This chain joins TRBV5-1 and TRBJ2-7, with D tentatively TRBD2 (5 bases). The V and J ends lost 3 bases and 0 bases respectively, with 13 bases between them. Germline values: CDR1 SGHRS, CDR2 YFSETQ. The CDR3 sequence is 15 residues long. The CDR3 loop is CASSYLPEDSYEQYF. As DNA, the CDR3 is TGCGCCAGCAGCTACCTTCCGGAGGACTCCTACGAGCAGTACTTC.

CDR3 sequence (DNA): TGTGCCAGCAGCTTACAAGGGACAGGAGCCGGGGAGCTGTTTTTT. Encoded protein: CASSLQGTGAGELFF. The rearrangement joins TRBV7-3 to TRBJ2-2, with 8 bases lining up with TRBD1. Germline CDR1 reads SGHTA; CDR2 reads FQGTGA. CDR3 size: 15 residues. J lost 6 bases, V lost 2 bases, and 5 bases had no gene match.

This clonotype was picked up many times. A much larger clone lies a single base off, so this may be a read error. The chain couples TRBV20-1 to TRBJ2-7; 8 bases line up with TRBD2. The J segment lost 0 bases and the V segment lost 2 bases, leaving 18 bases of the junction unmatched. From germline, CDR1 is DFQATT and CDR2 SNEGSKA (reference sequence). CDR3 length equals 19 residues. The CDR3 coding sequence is TGCAGTGCTAGACCCGTGGAGGGAGTTGCAGCGGGGGACTCCTACGAGCAGTACTTC. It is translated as CSARPVEGVAAGDSYEQYF.

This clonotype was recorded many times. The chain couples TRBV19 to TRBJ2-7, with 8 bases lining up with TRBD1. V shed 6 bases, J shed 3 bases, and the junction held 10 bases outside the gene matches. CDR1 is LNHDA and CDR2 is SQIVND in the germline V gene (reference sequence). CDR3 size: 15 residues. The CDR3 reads CASSPFLGQGYEQYF. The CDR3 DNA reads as TGTGCCAGTAGCCCTTTTCTCGGACAGGGCTACGAGCAGTACTTC.

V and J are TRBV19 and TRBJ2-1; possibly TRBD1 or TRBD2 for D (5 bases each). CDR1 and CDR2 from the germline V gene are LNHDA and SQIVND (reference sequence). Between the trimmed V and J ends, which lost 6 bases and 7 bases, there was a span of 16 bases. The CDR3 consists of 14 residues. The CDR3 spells CASRTRLRGNEQFF. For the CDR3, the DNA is TGTGCCAGTAGAACCAGGCTGAGGGGTAATGAGCAGTTCTTC.